Included here is one T cell receptor beta chain sequence, with context. The specificity of this receptor is unknown. Base qualities are missing; no much larger clone stands one base away. The CDR3 regions of human TCRbeta chains were subjected to immunosequencing. On the authors' methods: Repertoire TCRs were matched against a reference library of SARS-CoV-2-specific TCRs generated with the MIRA antigen-specificity platform. Breadth meant the fraction of unique TCRs that were SARS-CoV-2-associated, whereas depth meant the fraction of total T cells that were SARS-CoV-2-associated. Each spike-specific TCR was assigned to its reactive spike region and to a CD4 or CD8 class using the MIRA data. Log10-transformed breadth and depth values were compared by one-way ANOVA with Sidak's multiple comparisons tests. Entries here come from immuneACCESS through TCRdb and include only in-frame sequences with V and J called. Some clones fail to appear in such tables; in the studies checked, an unresolved V gene covers under half of the shortfall, and the cause of the remainder is unknown. V, J and clone size reflect that table, while D and trimming were determined from the DNA. Recorded for this sample are some 140,000 clones; roughly 80% of them occurred a single time. The ten largest clones capture 4.1% of the sample.

This sample was included in a study of T cell responses to AZD1222 COVID-19 vaccine (dated by TCRdb to about 2021). For context, the study as a whole: AZD1222 recipients whose second dose came at about 4 weeks and those whose second dose came at about 12 weeks were combined into one group, since spike-specific TCR depth and breadth did not differ between the two schedules. A total of about 240 trial participants underwent TCR sequencing, of whom about 200 received two doses of AZD1222 and around 25 received two doses of the MenACWY control vaccine. Trial participants were enrolled by age into 18-55, 56-69 and 70-plus year subgroups, with around 150, 28 and 57 TCR-sequenced participants respectively.

Sample time point, as interpreted from the label and publication: baseline before first vaccination. Vaccinee samples were obtained from the UK trials COV001 and COV002, which included a single-blind randomized controlled phase 2/3 trial of AZD1222 (ChAdOx1 nCoV-19) in healthy adults. For TCRbeta chain sequencing, PBMC samples were collected from trial participants at day 0 and at day 28 after the second dose. Summary of the overall study and its limitations: Most participants were white British and females outnumbered males, and the authors suggested that clonal diversity may have been underestimated. Nearly half of unique spike-specific TCRs reportedly recognized epitopes outside regions mutated in the B.1.351 and B.1.1.7 variants. In the small 56-69-year group, the increase in depth fell short of significance, most likely because of low power. Because no day 14 peak-response samples were available, the repertoires could be characterized only after the peak T cell response. After two AZD1222 doses, spike-specific TCR breadth and depth were significantly higher than at day 0 and than in MenACWY recipients. Vaccine-associated CD4 TCRs spanned the whole spike protein, with dominant responses in regions 160-218 and 743-854. Only five or six AZD1222 recipients were SARS-CoV-2 seropositive at baseline, limiting conclusions about previously exposed vaccinees.

Specimen: peripheral blood, collected on day 0 of AZD1222 vaccination. This TCR came from an adult in good health.

The nucleotide sequence reads TGTGCCAGCAGCCGAGGGACAGCGTACCAAGAGACCCAGTACTTC. It encodes CASSRGTAYQETQYF. The chain was built from TRBV13 and TRBJ2-5, and TRBD1 matches 7 of the central bases. From V the trimming removes 5 bases and from J it removes 0 bases, while the gene matches leave 6 bases of the junction unaccounted for. The germline V gene (reference sequence) supplies CDR1 PRHDT and CDR2 FYEKMQ. The CDR3 has 15 amino acids, counting the end cysteine and phenylalanine. Only the CDR3 part of the read is kept: 45 bases, read in frame from the first base.